The 25 T cell receptor beta chains given below trace back to one sample, sequenced in a study of neoadjuvant anti-PD-1 for oral cavity cancer listed by TCRdb under 2021. This sample's time point label indicates: before neoadjuvant nivolumab. Library construction relied on the immunoSEQ multiplex PCR assay. The table was pulled from immuneACCESS by TCRdb, which kept in-frame rearrangements only. Such tables lose some clones; where checked, under half of the loss comes from unresolved V genes, and the rest has no known cause. This sample gives about 14,000 clones in total; about 70% of them show up just once. Roughly 2% of the sample is taken by the ten largest. Sequences were derived from PBMCs, sampled before nivolumab (anti-PD-1) treatment. The receptors shown here come from a person aged 40 to 85 with oral cavity squamous cell carcinoma.

This clone was found once. The chain employs TRBV5-1 and TRBJ2-5; TRBD2 agrees at 10 bases. Germline trimming cut 3 bases from V and 3 bases from J; bases unmatched to any gene: 8. CDR3 length: 16 amino acids. Germline values: CDR1 SGHRS, CDR2 YFSETQ. The CDR3 is CASSSQVAGGEETQYF. Here the CDR3 DNA reads TGCGCCAGCAGCTCCCAAGTAGCGGGGGGCGAAGAGACCCAGTACTTC.

The chain employs TRBV4-2 and TRBJ1-2; tentative D call: TRBD1 (5 bases). The CDR3 spans 16 residues. V shed 0 bases and J shed 4 bases, with 15 bases lying between them. Germline CDR1 LGHNA, CDR2 YNFKEQ. CDR3 in DNA: TGTGCCAGCAGCCAAGATACGGGGGGTAGGGGCTATGGCTACACCTTC. Translated: CASSQDTGGRGYGYTF.

In its sample, this clone was seen a few times. This chain joins TRBV9 and TRBJ1-5, with TRBD1 matching over 7 bases. V lost 4 bases to trimming and J lost 4 bases; unmatched junction nucleotides: 5. The CDR3 runs 14 residues. The germline V gene has CDR1 SGDLS and CDR2 YYNGEE. CDR3 in amino acids: CASSSGQSNQPQHF. CDR3 coding DNA: TGTGCCAGCAGCTCGGGACAGTCAAATCAGCCCCAGCATTTT. The full variable domain, completed using reference TRBV9 and TRBJ1-5, is DSGVTQTPKHLITATGQRVTLRCSPRSGDLSVYWYQQSLDQGLQFLIQYYNGEERAKGNILERFSAQQFPDLHSELNLSSLELGDSALYFCASSSGQSNQPQHFGDGTRLSIL.

The CDR3 region has the DNA TGTGCCAGCAGTTCCACGACAGGGGGGAGAGGCGAGCAGTACTTC. This encodes CASSSTTGGRGEQYF. The V gene is TRBV6-5, the J gene TRBJ2-7, with 9 bases aligning to TRBD1. The CDR3 is 15 amino acids. The V gene end was trimmed by 4 bases and the J gene end by 6 bases; junction bases not matched to a gene: 10. CDR1 is MNHEY, CDR2 SVGAGI, per germline.

The chain carries TRBV5-1 and TRBJ1-4, with D perhaps TRBD1 (6 bases). CDR3 length: 15 residues. Germline values: CDR1 SGHRS, CDR2 YFSETQ. Trimming took 4 bases from V and 2 from J, leaving 12 bases between them. CDR3 loop: CASSVGRGTNEKLFF. The CDR3 DNA reads TGCGCCAGCAGCGTCGGCAGGGGCACTAATGAAAAACTGTTTTTT.

This chain joins TRBV2 and TRBJ1-2; no definite D call. Germline CDR1 is SNHLY and CDR2 is FYNNEI. Trimming stripped 4 bases from V and 4 bases from J, with 10 bases between. CDR3 length: 13 residues. CDR3 nucleotide sequence: TGTGCCAGCAGTGGGACGGCACTCTATGGCTACACCTTC. It is translated as CASSGTALYGYTF.

The CDR3 region is CASTKEQGAINEQFF. The CDR3 DNA sequence: TGTGCCAGCACCAAGGAACAGGGGGCGATCAATGAGCAGTTCTTC. The V gene is TRBV2, the J gene TRBJ2-1; 9 bases are shared with TRBD1. This CDR3 comprises 15 residues. The V gene end was trimmed by 7 bases and the J gene end by 6 bases; junction bases not matched to a gene: 10. CDR1 SNHLY and CDR2 FYNNEI come from the germline V gene.

The genes are TRBV6-5 and TRBJ1-1, with 7 bases fitting TRBD1. The CDR3 is 14 residues long. Germline V gene sequence: CDR1 MNHEY, CDR2 SVGAGI. V dropped 6 bases and J dropped 3; count of bases not matched to a gene: 7. This chain's CDR3 is CASSTNRGDTEAFF. CDR3 nucleotides: TGTGCCAGCAGCACTAACAGGGGCGACACTGAAGCTTTCTTT.

This clone has only a few counts. The chain couples TRBV6-1 to TRBJ1-1, with D hard to call. The germline gives CDR1 MNHNS, CDR2 SASEGT. Trimming took off 6 bases at V and 0 bases at J, with 8 bases between the two ends. The CDR3 contains 13 residues. DNA for the CDR3: TGTGCCAGCAGAACGACGGTGAACACTGAAGCTTTCTTT. It specifies CASRTTVNTEAFF.

The chain has TRBV19 and TRBJ1-5; D ambiguous. Per germline, CDR1 LNHDA and CDR2 SQIVND (reference sequence). The CDR3 sequence is 15 residues long. V lost 3 bases and J 2 bases, leaving 11 bases between the germline ends. CDR3 nucleotide sequence: TGTGCCAGTAGTATTGAACGGTTAGGCAATCAGCCCCAGCATTTT. Translation gives CASSIERLGNQPQHF. The entire variable domain, with the rest obtained from reference TRBV19 and TRBJ1-5, is as follows: DGGITQSPKYLFRKEGQNVTLSCEQNLNHDAMYWYRQDPGQGLRLIYYSQIVNDFQKGDIAEGYSVSREKKESFPLTVTSAQKNPTAFYLCASSIERLGNQPQHFGDGTRLSIL.

About this clone: A read error may account for a junction end that differs from germline. The chain carries TRBV11-3 and TRBJ1-1; D gene ambiguous. The germline V gene encodes CDR1 SGHNT and CDR2 YENEEA. The CDR3 contains 14 residues. As DNA, the CDR3 is TGTGCCAGCAGCTTTATTCCCGGTTTTTTTGGGCACCACTTT. It is translated as CASSFIPGFFGHHF.

CDR3 sequence (DNA): TGTGCCAGCAGCGTGACAGGGACTAAAACCGGGGAGCTGTTTTTT. It is translated as CASSVTGTKTGELFF. This chain connects TRBV9 to TRBJ2-2, with D tentatively TRBD1 or TRBD2 (7 bases each). Trimming removed 2 bases from V and 5 bases from J, with 13 bases in between. This CDR3 contains 15 residues. Per germline, CDR1 SGDLS and CDR2 YYNGEE.

This clone was seen a handful of times. In DNA form, the CDR3 reads TGTGCCAGCAGTTTATATGGAAGCGGCGGGGAGCTGTTTTTT. Its protein is CASSLYGSGGELFF. This chain connects TRBV27 to TRBJ2-2, with D possibly TRBD2 on 5 matching bases. The CDR3 has 14 residues. From germline, CDR1 is MNHEY and CDR2 SMNVEV (reference sequence). Trimming removed 1 base from V and 7 bases from J, with 10 bases in between.

This sequence joins TRBV28 and TRBJ2-3; D is unclear. Trimming left V 5 bases short and J 4 bases short, with 4 bases between. CDR1 is MDHEN, CDR2 SYDVKM, per germline. The CDR3 is made up of 11 amino acids. The DNA of the CDR3 is TGTGCCAGCAGTGGCCCAGATACGCAGTATTTT. Translated, it gives CASSGPDTQYF.

This clone is a singleton in its sample. Here the CDR3 DNA reads TGTGCCAGCTACTCGACTAGCGGGGGAGGAACAGATACGCAGTATTTT. Translated, it gives CASYSTSGGGTDTQYF. This sequence joins TRBV28 and TRBJ2-3; TRBD2 matches 12 bases. The germline V gene encodes CDR1 MDHEN and CDR2 SYDVKM. With V trimmed by 8 bases and J by 3 bases, 9 bases remained unmatched. This CDR3 has 16 residues.

This clone was seen once. The chain is built from TRBV7-6 and TRBJ1-1; D is unresolved. Germline V gives CDR1 SGHVS, CDR2 FNYEAQ. The CDR3 is made up of 15 amino acids. V lost 5 bases and J lost 3, with 16 bases in between. For the CDR3, the DNA is TGTGCCAGCAGCCCCCAGATCGAGTCATACACTGAAGCTTTCTTT. Amino acids: CASSPQIESYTEAFF. The variable domain in full, completed from reference TRBV7-6 and TRBJ1-1, reads GAGVSQSPRYKVTKRGQDVALRCDPISGHVSLYWYRQALGQGPEFLTYFNYEAQQDKSGLPNDRFSAERPEGSISTLTIQRTEQRDSAMYRCASSPQIESYTEAFFGQGTRLTVV.

The chain recombines TRBV7-3 with TRBJ1-1; 7 bases are shared with TRBD1. CDR3 size: 13 residues. Germline CDR1 is SGHTA and CDR2 is FQGTGA. The ends lost 10 bases at V and 0 bases at J; junction bases unmatched: 5. The CDR3, as DNA: TGTGCCACCGCACAGGGGATGAACACTGAAGCTTTCTTT. Protein product: CATAQGMNTEAFF.

V is TRBV30 and J is TRBJ2-3; 13 bases agree with TRBD2. Germline V CDR1 and CDR2: GTSNPN, SVGIG (reference sequence). CDR3 length equals 13 residues. V shed 7 bases and J 11 bases; nucleotides not matched to a gene: 9. CDR3 in DNA: TGTGCCTCCCATGTCAGGACTAGCGGGGGGCAGTATTTT. Translated: CASHVRTSGGQYF.

The genes are TRBV28 and TRBJ2-7; D unclear. The CDR3 is 13 residues long. V shed 2 bases and J shed 6 bases, with 11 bases lying between them. The V gene's germline CDR1 is MDHEN and CDR2 SYDVKM. CDR3 loop: CASSLPTWGEQYF. The CDR3 coding sequence is TGTGCCAGCAGTTTACCTACGTGGGGCGAGCAGTACTTC.

CDR3 loop: CASSLSPIDRANTGELFF. For the CDR3, the DNA is TGTGCCAGCAGCTTAAGTCCCATTGACAGGGCCAACACCGGGGAGCTGTTTTTT. V usage is TRBV7-7 and J usage is TRBJ2-2; 7 nucleotides line up with TRBD1. CDR1 and CDR2 (germline): SSHAT, FNYEAQ (reference sequence). The CDR3 is 18 amino acids. J lost 2 bases, V lost 2 bases, and 11 bases had no gene match.

This clone was recorded a few times. V is TRBV7-8 and J is TRBJ2-1; D remains ambiguous. Trimming stripped 5 bases from V and 8 bases from J, with 16 bases between. This CDR3 contains 14 residues. Germline values: CDR1 SGHVS, CDR2 FQNEAQ. The CDR3 DNA follows: TGTGCCAGCAGCCCCTGGACCTCGGCGGATGAGCAGTTCTTC. Residues: CASSPWTSADEQFF. The whole variable domain, remainder taken from reference TRBV7-8 and TRBJ2-1, is GAGVSQSPRYKVAKRGQDVALRCDPISGHVSLFWYQQALGQGPEFLTYFQNEAQLDKSGLPSDRFFAERPEGSVSTLKIQRTQQEDSAVYLCASSPWTSADEQFFGPGTRLTVL.

This clone occurred a few times. The CDR3 sequence is CSASTGGGTEAFF. The DNA of the CDR3 is TGCAGCGCATCAACCGGGGGTGGCACTGAAGCTTTCTTT. This chain uses TRBV29-1 with TRBJ1-1; TRBD1 might be the D (5 bases). CDR1 is SQVTM, CDR2 ANQGSEA, per germline. Trimming removed 7 bases from V and 4 bases from J, with 16 bases in between. The CDR3 extends over 13 amino acids. Full variable domain (missing parts from reference TRBV29-1 and TRBJ1-1): SAVISQKPSRDICQRGTSLTIQCQVDSQVTMMFWYRQQPGQSLTLIATANQGSEATYESGFVIDKFPISRPNLTFSTLTVSNMSPEDSSIYLCSASTGGGTEAFFGQGTRLTVV.

This clone turned up a few times. The chain recombines TRBV28 with TRBJ2-3; D not resolved. CDR3 length equals 13 residues. Per the germline V gene, CDR1 is MDHEN and CDR2 is SYDVKM. Trimming pared 1 base from V and 6 bases from J, leaving 8 bases between. The CDR3 DNA sequence: TGTGCCAGCAGTTTATCGGCGCGTGATACGCAGTATTTT. Amino acids: CASSLSARDTQYF.

This clone turned up a few times. V gene TRBV29-1 combines with J gene TRBJ1-2; the D gene is possibly TRBD1 (6 bases). The CDR3 is made up of 13 amino acids. Germline V gene data show CDR1 as SQVTM and CDR2 as ANQGSEA. The V gene lost 0 bases and the J gene lost 4 bases, with 9 bases spanning the gap. The CDR3 sequence: CSVEDQGSYGYTF. The CDR3 DNA sequence: TGCAGCGTTGAAGATCAGGGGAGCTATGGCTACACCTTC.

The chain combines TRBV27 with TRBJ1-1; D is perhaps TRBD1 (5 bases). The CDR3 runs to 15 residues. Between the trimmed V and J ends, which lost 6 bases and 6 bases, there was a span of 20 bases. Looked up from germline, CDR1 is MNHEY and CDR2 is SMNVEV (reference sequence). The CDR3 sequence: CASRRQSSGNAEAFF. DNA of the CDR3: TGTGCCAGCAGGAGACAGTCGTCGGGTAACGCTGAAGCTTTCTTT.